This TCR beta chain emerged from a study of blood T cell repertoires in COVID-19. Turning to the study itself: Italy, Spain and the United States were the sources of the convalescent and acute COVID-19 samples.

Participants came from about two dozen US areas, aged about 18 to 100 years. Two negative PCRs, clearance, or symptom resolution were required of recovered Cohort 3 donors. Authors' processing steps: Reference gene primer amplification gave nucleated cell count estimates. Assay used: immunoSEQ multiplex PCR; TCRdb lists only in-frame clones, some missing. That table supplies the V and J calls and clone size; D and trimming were determined from the DNA. This table holds 450,000 to 500,000 clones, around 90% found once. The sequenced sample consisted of PBMCs or T cells enriched from blood (not recorded which). This sequence was found in a woman aged 18-29 years who had recovered from COVID-19.

CDR3 protein: CASSIDPFYGYTF. The CDR3 DNA reads as TGTGCCAGTAGTATAGACCCTTTCTATGGCTACACCTTC. The chain links TRBV19 to TRBJ1-2; D is uncertain. The CDR3 spans 13 residues. In germline, CDR1 is LNHDA, CDR2 SQIVND (reference sequence). V shed 0 bases and J shed 4 bases, with 6 bases lying between them.